These T cell receptor beta chains were read from a single sample in a study of patients and donors after allogeneic stem cell transplantation. TCRdb used MiXCR to reprocess the RT-PCR reads, holding one entry per CDR3 protein. The table records hundreds of thousands of distinct CDR3 sequences, approximately 16% of them present only once. The sample consisted of blood, either unsorted or a sorted T cell fraction (not recorded which). The receptors derive from a human donor who was either an allogeneic HSCT recipient or a stem cell or donor lymphocyte infusion donor (not recorded which). It is not recorded whose cells these are; they may come from a transplant donor. The CDR3 runs from the conserved cysteine through the conserved F or W. D genes are given only for firm matches. The size field is filled for only some rows; it gives once, few, many or a size class.

d_call: -
v_call: TRBV24-1
clone_size: -
j_call: TRBJ1-2
cdr3_aa: CATSDIRSPNYGYTF
cdr3_nt: TGTGCCACCAGTGATATCCGGAGTCCTAACTATGGCTACACCTTC

d_call: -
v_call: TRBV19
clone_size: -
j_call: TRBJ2-2
cdr3_aa: CASSIVRLGFAGELFF
cdr3_nt: TGTGCCAGTAGTATAGTAAGGCTGGGGTTCGCCGGGGAGCTGTTTTTT

d_call: TRBD1
v_call: TRBV6-1
clone_size: few
j_call: TRBJ2-7
cdr3_aa: CASSDRDKSSSYEQYF
cdr3_nt: TGTGCCAGCTCGGACAGGGATAAGAGTTCTTCCTACGAGCAGTACTTC

d_call: -
v_call: TRBV15
clone_size: few
j_call: TRBJ1-4
cdr3_aa: CATGPGLLEKLFF
cdr3_nt: TGTGCCACCGGACCGGGACTTCTTGAAAAACTGTTTTTT

d_call: -
v_call: TRBV12-3/TRBV12-4
clone_size: few
j_call: TRBJ1-4
cdr3_aa: CASSLVQGLEKLFF
cdr3_nt: TGTGCCAGCAGTTTAGTCCAGGGGCTCGAAAAACTGTTTTTT

d_call: TRBD2
v_call: TRBV27
clone_size: few
j_call: TRBJ2-7
cdr3_aa: CASSSRGLAGPHEQYF
cdr3_nt: TGTGCCAGCAGTTCCCGAGGACTAGCGGGACCCCACGAGCAGTACTTC

d_call: -
v_call: TRBV12-3/TRBV12-4
clone_size: -
j_call: TRBJ1-2
cdr3_aa: CASSLGSRGPFYGYTF
cdr3_nt: TGTGCCAGCAGTTTAGGGAGCAGGGGCCCGTTCTATGGCTACACCTTC

d_call: -
v_call: TRBV25-1
clone_size: few
j_call: TRBJ2-7
cdr3_aa: CASSDNRESSYEQYF
cdr3_nt: TGTGCCAGCAGTGATAACAGGGAAAGCTCCTACGAGCAGTACTTC

d_call: TRBD1
v_call: TRBV4-2
clone_size: few
j_call: TRBJ1-1
cdr3_aa: CASSQETGVRTEAFF
cdr3_nt: TGTGCCAGCAGCCAGGAAACAGGGGTTAGAACTGAAGCTTTCTTT

d_call: -
v_call: TRBV2
clone_size: -
j_call: TRBJ1-5
cdr3_aa: CASSAEDSNQPQHF
cdr3_nt: TGTGCCAGCAGTGCTGAAGATAGCAATCAGCCCCAGCATTTT

d_call: -
v_call: TRBV7-3
clone_size: few
j_call: TRBJ2-4
cdr3_aa: CASSERGGRDIQYF
cdr3_nt: TGTGCCAGCAGCGAGAGGGGGGGAAGGGACATTCAGTACTTC

d_call: TRBD1
v_call: TRBV7-9
clone_size: few
j_call: TRBJ1-2
cdr3_aa: CASSSQGDGGYTF
cdr3_nt: TGTGCCAGCAGCTCACAGGGGGATGGTGGCTACACCTTC

d_call: TRBD2
v_call: TRBV15
clone_size: few
j_call: TRBJ2-3
cdr3_aa: CATSSSGGFTDTQYF
cdr3_nt: TGTGCCACCAGCAGTAGCGGGGGTTTCACAGATACGCAGTATTTT

d_call: -
v_call: TRBV6-6
clone_size: -
j_call: TRBJ2-7
cdr3_aa: CASSYSGNGQYF
cdr3_nt: TGTGCCAGCAGTTACTCGGGCAACGGGCAGTACTTC

d_call: TRBD1
v_call: TRBV20-1
clone_size: many
j_call: TRBJ1-1
cdr3_aa: CSARKTGSMNTEAFF
cdr3_nt: TGCAGTGCTAGAAAGACAGGGAGTATGAACACTGAAGCTTTCTTT

d_call: -
v_call: TRBV2
clone_size: -
j_call: TRBJ2-1
cdr3_aa: CATQGTASYNEQFF
cdr3_nt: TGTGCCACCCAAGGGACGGCCTCCTACAATGAGCAGTTCTTC

d_call: -
v_call: TRBV7-3
clone_size: few
j_call: TRBJ2-6
cdr3_aa: CASSGRPLSGANVLTF
cdr3_nt: TGTGCCAGCAGCGGTAGACCCCTCTCTGGGGCCAACGTCCTGACTTTC

d_call: TRBD1
v_call: TRBV20-1
clone_size: -
j_call: TRBJ2-5
cdr3_aa: CSARVTGVETQYF
cdr3_nt: TGCAGTGCTAGGGTGACAGGGGTAGAGACCCAGTACTTC

d_call: -
v_call: TRBV15
clone_size: few
j_call: TRBJ2-1
cdr3_aa: CATSRELQGSGNEQFF
cdr3_nt: TGTGCCACCAGCAGGGAATTACAGGGATCTGGCAATGAGCAGTTCTTC

d_call: TRBD1
v_call: TRBV7-9
clone_size: -
j_call: TRBJ2-7
cdr3_aa: CASSPKGQFVQYF
cdr3_nt: TGTGCCAGCAGCCCTAAGGGACAGTTTGTGCAGTACTTC

d_call: -
v_call: TRBV5-1
clone_size: many
j_call: TRBJ1-3
cdr3_aa: CASSEQGGGNTIYF
cdr3_nt: TGCGCCAGCAGCGAACAGGGAGGAGGAAACACCATATATTTT

d_call: -
v_call: TRBV4-3
clone_size: many
j_call: TRBJ2-2
cdr3_aa: CASSLRTVNTGELFF
cdr3_nt: TGCGCCAGCAGCCTCCGGACCGTGAACACCGGGGAGCTGTTTTTT

d_call: TRBD1
v_call: TRBV3-1
clone_size: -
j_call: TRBJ1-1
cdr3_aa: CASSQEVRTGSRAFF
cdr3_nt: TGTGCCAGCAGCCAAGAGGTTCGGACAGGGTCTCGAGCTTTCTTT

d_call: TRBD2
v_call: TRBV4-2
clone_size: few
j_call: TRBJ2-7
cdr3_aa: CASSQELKASGAHEQYF
cdr3_nt: TGTGCCAGCAGCCAAGAATTAAAGGCTAGCGGGGCCCACGAGCAGTACTTC

d_call: -
v_call: TRBV20-1
clone_size: -
j_call: TRBJ2-2
cdr3_aa: CSARNTGELFF
cdr3_nt: TGCAGTGCTAGGAACACCGGGGAGCTGTTTTTT

d_call: -
v_call: TRBV10-3
clone_size: -
j_call: TRBJ2-3
cdr3_aa: CATGVADSTDTQYF
cdr3_nt: TGTGCCACCGGGGTGGCAGATAGCACAGATACGCAGTATTTT

d_call: TRBD2
v_call: TRBV27
clone_size: few
j_call: TRBJ2-1
cdr3_aa: CASSSLAEYNEQFF
cdr3_nt: TGTGCCAGCAGTTCTCTAGCGGAGTACAATGAGCAGTTCTTC

d_call: TRBD1
v_call: TRBV15
clone_size: few
j_call: TRBJ2-1
cdr3_aa: CATSSHRGPSYNEQFF
cdr3_nt: TGTGCCACCAGCAGCCACAGGGGCCCTTCCTACAATGAGCAGTTCTTC

d_call: -
v_call: TRBV12-3/TRBV12-4
clone_size: -
j_call: TRBJ1-2
cdr3_aa: CASSLSTGISYGYTF
cdr3_nt: TGTGCCAGCAGTTTATCCACAGGGATTTCCTATGGCTACACCTTC

d_call: -
v_call: TRBV20-1
clone_size: once
j_call: TRBJ2-4
cdr3_aa: CSARLLDLRNIQYF
cdr3_nt: TGCAGTGCTAGGCTCTTGGACTTAAGAAACATTCAGTACTTC

d_call: -
v_call: TRBV2
clone_size: few
j_call: TRBJ2-2
cdr3_aa: CASSEAVGTGELFF
cdr3_nt: TGTGCCAGCAGTGAAGCGGTGGGCACCGGGGAGCTGTTTTTT

d_call: -
v_call: TRBV7-9
clone_size: few
j_call: TRBJ2-1
cdr3_aa: CASSSMGFYNEQFF
cdr3_nt: TGTGCCAGCAGCTCTATGGGCTTCTACAATGAGCAGTTCTTC

d_call: -
v_call: TRBV15
clone_size: many
j_call: TRBJ1-5
cdr3_aa: CATSRDPQPQHF
cdr3_nt: TGTGCCACCAGCAGAGATCCTCAGCCCCAGCATTTT

d_call: TRBD1
v_call: TRBV7-6
clone_size: -
j_call: TRBJ1-2
cdr3_aa: CASSLGGTGIGYTF
cdr3_nt: TGTGCCAGCAGCTTAGGTGGGACAGGGATAGGCTACACCTTC

d_call: -
v_call: TRBV12-3/TRBV12-4
clone_size: few
j_call: TRBJ1-1
cdr3_aa: CASSYVGGPTEAFF
cdr3_nt: TGTGCCAGCAGTTACGTCGGGGGCCCCACTGAAGCTTTCTTT

d_call: -
v_call: TRBV6-1
clone_size: -
j_call: TRBJ2-3
cdr3_aa: CASSEFRSGDTQYF
cdr3_nt: TGTGCCAGCAGTGAATTTCGATCCGGGGATACGCAGTATTTT

d_call: TRBD2
v_call: TRBV20-1
clone_size: -
j_call: TRBJ2-7
cdr3_aa: CSARTAGGGYEQYF
cdr3_nt: TGCAGTGCTCGAACTGCGGGAGGTGGGTACGAGCAGTACTTC

d_call: -
v_call: TRBV7-2
clone_size: few
j_call: TRBJ2-2
cdr3_aa: CATVGPPRGPGELFF
cdr3_nt: TGTGCCACCGTGGGGCCCCCCCGGGGCCCCGGGGAGCTGTTTTTT

d_call: TRBD1
v_call: TRBV7-6
clone_size: -
j_call: TRBJ2-1
cdr3_aa: CASSSYRDRGYNEQFF
cdr3_nt: TGTGCCAGCAGCTCCTACAGGGACAGGGGTTACAATGAGCAGTTCTTC

d_call: -
v_call: TRBV20-1
clone_size: few
j_call: TRBJ2-7
cdr3_aa: CSARDAMDSPYEQYF
cdr3_nt: TGCAGTGCTAGAGATGCAATGGATTCACCCTACGAGCAGTACTTC

d_call: TRBD2
v_call: TRBV29-1
clone_size: few
j_call: TRBJ2-7
cdr3_aa: CSVLAGGPFRYEQYF
cdr3_nt: TGCAGCGTTTTAGCGGGAGGGCCATTTCGTTACGAGCAGTACTTC

d_call: TRBD1
v_call: TRBV13
clone_size: few
j_call: TRBJ2-7
cdr3_aa: CASSSGQGEQYF
cdr3_nt: TGTGCCAGCAGCTCCGGACAGGGCGAGCAGTACTTC

d_call: -
v_call: TRBV9
clone_size: few
j_call: TRBJ1-1
cdr3_aa: CASSTRQMNTEAFF
cdr3_nt: TGTGCCAGCAGCACCCGACAGATGAACACTGAAGCTTTCTTT

d_call: -
v_call: TRBV27
clone_size: -
j_call: TRBJ1-1
cdr3_aa: CASSLGTPPTEAFF
cdr3_nt: TGTGCCAGCAGCTTAGGGACCCCCCCCACTGAAGCTTTCTTT

d_call: TRBD2
v_call: TRBV9
clone_size: few
j_call: TRBJ2-3
cdr3_aa: CASSLRLAGDDTQYF
cdr3_nt: TGTGCCAGCAGCTTAAGACTAGCGGGGGATGATACGCAGTATTTT

d_call: TRBD2
v_call: TRBV3-1
clone_size: -
j_call: TRBJ2-1
cdr3_aa: CASARTSGVSEQFF
cdr3_nt: TGTGCCAGCGCTCGGACTAGCGGAGTCTCTGAGCAGTTCTTC

d_call: -
v_call: TRBV11-2
clone_size: -
j_call: TRBJ2-7
cdr3_aa: CASRHPGRGSYEQYF
cdr3_nt: TGTGCCAGCCGACATCCGGGCAGGGGATCCTACGAGCAGTACTTC

d_call: -
v_call: TRBV19
clone_size: few
j_call: TRBJ2-7
cdr3_aa: CASRRGTASYEQYF
cdr3_nt: TGTGCCAGTAGACGGGGGACAGCCTCCTACGAGCAGTACTTC

d_call: -
v_call: TRBV27
clone_size: few
j_call: TRBJ1-5
cdr3_aa: CASSFGLDQPQHF
cdr3_nt: TGTGCCAGCAGTTTCGGGTTAGACCAGCCCCAGCATTTT

d_call: -
v_call: TRBV6-1
clone_size: few
j_call: TRBJ2-7
cdr3_aa: CASRFTHLPYEQYF
cdr3_nt: TGTGCCAGCAGATTTACACACTTACCCTACGAGCAGTACTTC

d_call: TRBD1
v_call: TRBV29-1
clone_size: few
j_call: TRBJ1-1
cdr3_aa: CSGGTGAGDTEAFF
cdr3_nt: TGCAGCGGAGGGACAGGGGCGGGGGACACTGAAGCTTTCTTT

d_call: -
v_call: TRBV9
clone_size: few
j_call: TRBJ2-3
cdr3_aa: CASSVVAGAPTDTQYF
cdr3_nt: TGTGCCAGCAGCGTAGTCGCAGGGGCCCCCACAGATACGCAGTATTTT

d_call: TRBD1
v_call: TRBV7-9
clone_size: -
j_call: TRBJ1-1
cdr3_aa: CASRDRGPGEAFF
cdr3_nt: TGTGCCAGCAGGGACAGGGGGCCTGGAGAAGCTTTCTTT